The clone carrying this TCR beta chain has just one count. No antigen is known for it. This sample was included in a study of cytotoxic CD8 clonotypes in ibrutinib-treated CLL. Overall study context: Enrolment comprised approximately 10 relapsed/refractory and 15 treatment-naive patients; about 18 were IGHV unmutated. The sample average was approximately 250,000 productive templates and 85,000 to 100,000 productive rearrangements.

Clones were read by immunoSEQ multiplex PCR, and TCRdb kept only the in-frame ones, dropping some. Here the sample spans more than 150,000 clones, roughly 72% being singletons. The CDR3 sequence is 16 residues long. CDR1 KGHSH and CDR2 LQKENI come from the germline V gene. The V and J ends lost 0 bases and 4 bases respectively, with 12 bases between them. Study-level findings and limits: Public clonotypes were rare and shrank or held steady on treatment. Starting clonality was above that of age-matched healthy donors and tracked circulating CD8+ T-cell counts.

The chain combines TRBV18 with TRBJ2-2; TRBD2 is a possible D gene (6 bases). This TCR was recovered from a human donor with chronic lymphocytic leukemia. Sequencing used PBMCs, obtained after 24 months of ibrutinib treatment. The CDR3 sequence is CASSPPEGQATGELFF. CDR3 nucleotides: TGTGCCAGCTCACCACCGGAGGGGCAGGCCACCGGGGAGCTGTTTTTT.